This TCR beta chain originates from a study of response to subunit inactivated influenza vaccine (dated by TCRdb to 2017 to 2018). Regarding the complete study: Deep quantitative T cell receptor repertoire profiling was used in the study to track responses to a trivalent subunit inactivated influenza vaccine. The full study reports these points: It was suggested by the authors that each seasonal influenza vaccination may recruit only a limited number of new T cells.

From its cysteine to its phenylalanine, the CDR3 spans 13 amino acids. The read is trimmed to its CDR3 DNA, 39 bases read in frame from base 1. Based on the germline V gene, the CDR1 and CDR2 sequences are SGHTS and YDEGEE. Trimming at the junction amounts to 6 bases on V and 2 bases on J, and the germline ends lie 9 bases apart. This clonotype came up many times. The antigen it recognizes is unknown. Per-base qualities were not stored, and no clone one base away is much larger. Libraries came from RT-PCR. These reads were obtained on an Illumina HiSeq 2500. TCRdb trimmed public reads at Q25 via fastp, called clones via MiXCR and kept in-frame beta chains. Each record represents a unique CDR3 protein, reported with the most common genes and DNA among its rows. This sample lists roughly 570,000 distinct CDR3 sequences; approximately 15% were detected once. The top ten constitute around 10% of the sample.

The sequencing used PBMCs from blood, collected roughly 12 days after vaccination. The origin of this receptor is a man between 50 and 59 years old who received an inactivated influenza vaccine. Donor details come from another sample of the same person, matched by shared clones. The chain is encoded by TRBV5-8 joined to TRBJ2-1; no D gene can be assigned with confidence. The DNA sequence is TGTGCCAGCAAAAGTCGACCCTACAATGAGCAGTTCTTC. Its coded protein is CASKSRPYNEQFF.